The clone carrying this T cell receptor beta chain has only a few counts. Antigen unknown. This specimen comes from a study of T and B cells in COVID-19 patients. On the study more broadly: COVID-19 patients gave peripheral blood either during active infection or after recovery. Study-level findings and limits: Blood from mildly ill patients while symptomatic, and early samples from severe cases, were scarce. Clonality of TRB repertoires was high in active COVID-19; recovery brought above-healthy diversity and richness. In COVID-19 patients, T cell receptor beta variable and joining gene use was reportedly strongly skewed.

Blood genomic DNA input for TRB amplification was about 250-550 ng. TRB rearrangements were amplified by multiplex PCR with BIOMED2 TRB-A/B primers. Each CDR3 protein gets one entry after TCRdb re-called the multiplex PCR reads with MiXCR. The data hold 15,000 to 20,000 distinct CDR3 sequences, with around a third observed a single time. This CDR3 has 17 residues. CDR1 SGHAT and CDR2 FQNNGV come from the germline V gene. Trimming removed 5 bases at V and 0 bases at J, with 17 bases between. The material sequenced was blood. The chain combines TRBV11-2 with TRBJ2-1, with D perhaps being TRBD1 or TRBD2 (5 bases each). The receptor comes from a human donor with active COVID-19. DNA for the CDR3: TGTGCCAGCAGCATCGACTTTGGGGGTCTCTCCTACAATGAGCAGTTCTTC. Translation gives CASSIDFGGLSYNEQFF.